One sample yielded the 19 T cell receptor beta chains listed below, sequenced in a study of graft-versus-host responses after intestinal transplantation. These receptors' targets are unknown. Sequencing used immunoSEQ multiplex PCR; TCRdb keeps in-frame clones, though not all of them. The sample lists about 94,000 clones, 90% to 95% occurring once. This sample comprised unstimulated CD8+ T cells sorted from spleen or lymph node cells, obtained before intestinal transplant. The receptor source for this set is a human donor who received an intestinal transplant.

V usage is TRBV28 and J usage is TRBJ2-7; 7 bases align to TRBD1. The V gene's germline CDR1 is MDHEN and CDR2 SYDVKM. The trim removed 4 bases at V and 5 bases at J, leaving 5 bases unmatched. CDR3 length equals 13 residues. As DNA, the CDR3 is TGTGCCAGCAGTTCCGCGACAGGGAACGAGCAGTACTTC. Translating gives CASSSATGNEQYF.

This clone was counted a single time. J is TRBJ2-7 and V is TRBV27, with 7 positions matching TRBD2. Germline CDR1 MNHEY, CDR2 SMNVEV (reference sequence). This CDR3 is built from 16 residues. The J segment lost 0 bases and the V segment lost 0 bases, leaving 5 bases of the junction unmatched. CDR3 region: CASSLSVLAVSYEQYF. Here the CDR3 DNA reads TGTGCCAGCAGTTTATCGGTTCTAGCGGTCTCCTACGAGCAGTACTTC.

About this clone itself: The junction does not match germline at one end; this may be a read error. The identical CDR3 is also encoded by other nucleotide sequences in the sample. The J gene is TRBJ2-1, the V gene TRBV19, with 7 bases that match TRBD1. Germline CDR1 reads LNHDA; CDR2 reads SQIVND (reference sequence). CDR3 length: 15 amino acids. The DNA for the CDR3 is TGCGCTGTACAACTCCGGGACAGCCCGCAATTTGAGCAGTTCTTC. Translation: CAVQLRDSPQFEQFF.

This chain uses TRBV2 with TRBJ2-3, with TRBD1 identical over 8 bases. This CDR3 has 16 residues. Per the germline V gene, CDR1 is SNHLY and CDR2 is FYNNEI. The V and J ends lost 2 bases and 0 bases, in that order; junction bases with no gene match: 4. The CDR3 nucleotides read TGTGCCAGCAGTGAAATGACAGGGGCAAGCACAGATACGCAGTATTTT. It codes for CASSEMTGASTDTQYF.

This rearrangement joins TRBV5-1 to TRBJ1-1; 9 bases fit TRBD1. Germline trimming cut 3 bases from V and 0 bases from J; bases unmatched to any gene: 6. CDR3 length equals 16 residues. Per germline, CDR1 SGHRS and CDR2 YFSETQ. As DNA, the CDR3 is TGCGCCAGCAGCTCCCCGGGACAGGGAATGAACACTGAAGCTTTCTTT. Protein: CASSSPGQGMNTEAFF.

The genes are TRBV15 and TRBJ2-7, with D maybe TRBD2 (6 bases). In germline, CDR1 is LNHNV, CDR2 YYDKDF (reference sequence). Trimming took 3 bases from V and 3 from J, leaving 24 bases between them. This CDR3 has 18 residues. Here the CDR3 DNA reads TGTGCCACCAGCAGTACTCGGTGGGGGGACCCGGGACTCTACGAGCAGTACTTC. This encodes CATSSTRWGDPGLYEQYF.

This CDR3 is CASSSFGTGFSTDTQYF. The CDR3, as DNA: TGCGCCAGCAGCTCTTTTGGGACAGGGTTTAGCACAGATACGCAGTATTTT. The V gene is TRBV5-1, the J gene TRBJ2-3; TRBD1 matches at 9 bases. The CDR3 is 17 residues long. Per germline, CDR1 SGHRS and CDR2 YFSETQ. V was pared by 3 bases and J by 0 bases, with 8 bases of the junction left unmatched.

The chain couples TRBV27 to TRBJ1-5, with 7 bases that match TRBD1. Looked up from germline, CDR1 is MNHEY and CDR2 is SMNVEV (reference sequence). The CDR3 is made up of 15 amino acids. V lost 4 bases and J lost 1; bases outside the gene matches: 4. CDR3 sequence (DNA): TGTGCCAGCAGTTATACAGGGGCCAGCAATCAGCCCCAGCATTTT. It translates to CASSYTGASNQPQHF.

As regards this clone: In the same sample, other DNA sequences code for this CDR3. The chain links TRBV5-1 to TRBJ2-7, with D perhaps TRBD1 (5 bases). CDR1 and CDR2 from the germline V gene are SGHRS and YFSETQ. The length of the CDR3 is 13 residues. V lost 2 bases, J lost 4 bases, and 10 bases lay in between. The CDR3 DNA follows: TGCGCCAGCAGCTTAGGGGCAGGGTACGAGCAGTACTTC. Translated: CASSLGAGYEQYF.

The genes are TRBV28 and TRBJ1-5; TRBD1 matches 10 bases. This CDR3 spans 21 amino acids. Germline assignment: CDR1 MDHEN and CDR2 SYDVKM. The V gene end was trimmed by 2 bases and the J gene end by 6 bases; junction bases not matched to a gene: 22. CDR3 residues: CASSLITLFSSDRGRVQPQHF. In DNA, the CDR3 is TGTGCCAGCAGTTTAATCACTCTATTCTCTTCCGACAGGGGGCGCGTTCAGCCCCAGCATTTT.

V usage is TRBV28 and J usage is TRBJ1-1; weak D call: TRBD1 (5 bases). The germline gives CDR1 MDHEN, CDR2 SYDVKM. The CDR3 extends over 15 amino acids. V lost 2 bases to trimming and J lost 1 base, with 11 bases between them. CDR3 bases: TGTGCCAGCAGTTTAAAGCGACAGCAGAACACTGAAGCTTTCTTT. Translating gives CASSLKRQQNTEAFF.

To note about this clone: Different DNA sequences within this sample yield the same CDR3. The chain couples TRBV7-9 to TRBJ2-3, with TRBD1 as a possible D gene (6 bases). V dropped 5 bases and J dropped 2 bases, with 14 bases sitting between them. The germline CDR1 and CDR2 sequences are SEHNR and FQNEAQ (reference sequence). CDR3 length: 15 amino acids. CDR3 nucleotides: TGTGCCAGCAGCCCGCTGGCAGGGGACACAGATACGCAGTATTTT. The encoded protein is CASSPLAGDTDTQYF.

The J gene is TRBJ1-3, the V gene TRBV5-5; 8 bases map to TRBD1. V lost 4 bases and J lost 0; bases outside the gene matches: 3. Germline V lookup: CDR1 SGHKS, CDR2 YYEKEE (reference sequence). The CDR3 runs to 15 residues. The CDR3 nucleotides read TGTGCCAGCAGCCCCGGGACAGGCTCTGGAAACACCATATATTTT. Encoded protein: CASSPGTGSGNTIYF.

This chain links TRBV7-2 with TRBJ2-5; D perhaps matches TRBD2 (6 bases). V gave up 1 base and J gave up 3 bases, with 18 bases separating them. The CDR3 is made up of 17 amino acids. The germline gives CDR1 SGHTA, CDR2 FQGNSA. CDR3 bases: TGTACCAGCAGCTTAGTGGAGGGGCACCTCGGGAAAGAGACCCAGTACTTC. Protein: CTSSLVEGHLGKETQYF.

The V call is TRBV11-3, the J call TRBJ2-7; 9 bases are a match to TRBD1. This CDR3 contains 15 residues. V shed 5 bases, J shed 4 bases, and the junction held 9 bases outside the gene matches. Germline V gene sequence: CDR1 SGHNT, CDR2 YENEEA. CDR3 loop: CASSLRTGELYEQYF. In DNA, the CDR3 is TGTGCCAGCAGCCTACGGACAGGGGAATTATACGAGCAGTACTTC.

This chain joins TRBV10-3 and TRBJ2-2, with 8 bases identical to TRBD2. J was trimmed by 2 bases and V by 3 bases; bases with no gene match: 8. CDR1 is ENHRY and CDR2 is SYGVKD in the germline V gene. There are 17 residues in the CDR3. The CDR3 protein is CAISDPGAGVNTGELFF. CDR3 nucleotide sequence: TGTGCCATCAGTGACCCGGGAGCGGGGGTAAACACCGGGGAGCTGTTTTTT.

The chain recombines TRBV28 with TRBJ2-6, with 8 bases matching TRBD1. V gave up 3 bases and J gave up 4 bases; unmatched junction bases: 5. Germline loops: CDR1 MDHEN, CDR2 SYDVKM. CDR3 length: 16 residues. In nucleotides, the CDR3 is TGTGCCAGCAGTTTGTTCCAGGGGGCAGGGGCCAACGTCCTGACTTTC. It translates to CASSLFQGAGANVLTF.

V and J are TRBV28 and TRBJ1-6; TRBD1 might be the D (5 bases). Germline values: CDR1 MDHEN, CDR2 SYDVKM. The CDR3 totals 14 residues. V lost 7 bases, J lost 14 bases, and 21 bases lay in between. CDR3 in DNA: TGTGCCAGCAACGACCGTTTGTTTCCAGGGACCCTCCACTTT. Translated, it gives CASNDRLFPGTLHF.

This chain connects TRBV11-2 to TRBJ2-5; D is unresolved. The J call may be in error: the DNA end matches TRBJ2-7 better. The CDR3 sequence is 13 residues long. Germline V gene sequence: CDR1 SGHAT, CDR2 FQNNGV. This CDR3 is CASCLGSSYEQYF. In DNA form, the CDR3 reads TGTGCCAGCTGTCTAGGTTCCTCCTACGAGCAGTACTTC.